This entry features one TCR beta chain sequence. The CDR3 has 13 amino acids. V gave up 8 bases and J gave up 7 bases; unmatched junction bases: 7. The germline CDR1 and CDR2 sequences are MNHEY and SMNVEV (reference sequence). Together with a sample-barcoded 5' primer, a J-beta primer mix was included in a second PCR lasting 7 to 11 cycles. Tagging of each cDNA molecule was performed by a template-switch adaptor with 12 random nucleotides. A single record per CDR3 protein comes from TCRdb applying MiXCR to the 5' RACE reads. Of around 1,700,000 distinct CDR3 sequences in the sample, roughly 28% were seen once. The record originates from a study of blood T cells in healthy people across ages. In terms of origin and age, donors were healthy Caucasian individuals from Russia aged about 6 to 90. Peripheral blood, 9.5 to 10 milliliters per donor, was collected. Each sample used at least 6.5 million PBMCs.

Sequencing was carried out using blood. The clonotype originates from a woman aged 25-40 years in good health. This chain connects TRBV27 to TRBJ1-5; TRBD1 matches 8 bases. CDR3 sequence: CASGTGPEQPQHF. CDR3 DNA sequence: TGTGCCAGCGGGACAGGCCCTGAGCAGCCCCAGCATTTT.